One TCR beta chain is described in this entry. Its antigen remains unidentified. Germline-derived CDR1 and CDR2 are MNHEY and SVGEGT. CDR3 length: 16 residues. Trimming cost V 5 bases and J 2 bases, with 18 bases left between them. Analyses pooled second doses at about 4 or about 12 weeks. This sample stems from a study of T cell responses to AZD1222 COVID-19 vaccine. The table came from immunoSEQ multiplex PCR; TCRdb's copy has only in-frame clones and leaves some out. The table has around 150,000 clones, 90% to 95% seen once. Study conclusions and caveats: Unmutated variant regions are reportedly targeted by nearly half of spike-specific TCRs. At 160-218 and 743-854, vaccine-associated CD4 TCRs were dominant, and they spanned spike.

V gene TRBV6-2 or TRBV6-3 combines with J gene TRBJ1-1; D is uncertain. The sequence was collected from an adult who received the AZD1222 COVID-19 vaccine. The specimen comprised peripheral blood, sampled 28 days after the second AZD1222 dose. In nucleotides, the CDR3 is TGTGCCAGCAGTAACACCGGGATAGGATATAACACTGAAGCTTTCTTT. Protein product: CASSNTGIGYNTEAFF.